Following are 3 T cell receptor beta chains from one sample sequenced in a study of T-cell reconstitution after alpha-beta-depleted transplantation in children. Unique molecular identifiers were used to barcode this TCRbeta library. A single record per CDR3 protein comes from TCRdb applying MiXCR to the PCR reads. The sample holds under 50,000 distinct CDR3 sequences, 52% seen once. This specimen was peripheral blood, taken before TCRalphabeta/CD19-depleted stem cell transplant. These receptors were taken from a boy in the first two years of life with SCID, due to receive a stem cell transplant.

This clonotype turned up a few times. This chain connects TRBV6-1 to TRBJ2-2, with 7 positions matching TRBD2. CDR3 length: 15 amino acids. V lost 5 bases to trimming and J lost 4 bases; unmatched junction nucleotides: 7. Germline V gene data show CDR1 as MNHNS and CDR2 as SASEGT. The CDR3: CASSNAGEITGELFF. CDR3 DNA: TGTGCCAGCAGTAACGCGGGGGAGATCACCGGGGAGCTGTTTTTT.

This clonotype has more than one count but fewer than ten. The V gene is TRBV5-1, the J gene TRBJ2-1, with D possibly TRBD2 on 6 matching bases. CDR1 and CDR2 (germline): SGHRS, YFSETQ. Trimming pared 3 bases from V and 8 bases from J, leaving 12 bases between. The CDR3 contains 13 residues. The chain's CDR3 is CASSSGERHEQFF. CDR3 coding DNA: TGCGCCAGCAGCTCGGGGGAAAGGCATGAGCAGTTCTTC.

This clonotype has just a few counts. CDR3 in amino acids: CASTDRDEQYF. CDR3 nucleotides: TGTGCCAGTACGGACAGAGACGAGCAGTACTTC. This sequence joins TRBV2 and TRBJ2-7; D may be TRBD1 (6 bases). V dropped 9 bases and J dropped 5 bases, with 11 bases sitting between them. From germline, CDR1 is SNHLY and CDR2 FYNNEI. The CDR3 totals 11 residues.